These T cell receptor beta chains were read from a single sample in a study of identical twins. In TCRdb, the 5' RACE reads were re-called with MiXCR into one record per CDR3 protein. The sample has 210,000 or so distinct CDR3 sequences, less than 8% seen once. Another study also made use of these data, one on yellow fever vaccine responses in identical twins.

Sequences were obtained from memory (CD45RO+) T cells sorted from blood. These TCRs come from a woman aged 18-29 years in good health. Each CDR3 is given with its conserved first and last residue. A D gene is named only where the DNA matches it firmly. Some rows mark clone size as missing; the rest say once, few, many or name a class of expanded clone.

NA,many,TRBV3-1,TRBJ1-1,CASSPQGFTEAFF,TGTGCCAGCAGCCCTCAGGGTTTCACTGAAGCTTTCTTT
NA,once,TRBV27,TRBJ2-2,CASSLSFSGELFF,TGTGCCAGCAGTTTATCGTTTTCCGGGGAGCTGTTTTTT
TRBD2,medium-sized,TRBV20-1,TRBJ2-1,CSASGTSGYNEQFF,TGCAGTGCGTCCGGGACTAGCGGGTACAATGAGCAGTTCTTC
NA,many,TRBV4-2,TRBJ2-7,CASSQDGLYEQYF,TGTGCCAGCAGCCAAGATGGCCTCTACGAGCAGTACTTC
NA,NA,TRBV20-1,TRBJ2-7,CSYWVGGHEQYF,TGCAGCTATTGGGTGGGGGGCCACGAGCAGTACTTC
TRBD1,NA,TRBV5-1,TRBJ1-1,CASSNGQGGNTEAFF,TGCGCCAGCAGCAACGGACAGGGAGGGAACACTGAAGCTTTCTTT
NA,NA,TRBV6-2/TRBV6-3,TRBJ2-1,CASSPTANEQFF,TGTGCCAGCAGCCCGACAGCTAATGAGCAGTTCTTC
NA,many,TRBV25-1,TRBJ1-2,CASSESPYPDSYGYTF,TGTGCCAGCAGTGAATCACCATACCCCGACAGTTATGGCTACACCTTC
NA,few,TRBV20-1,TRBJ1-1,CSAQRAGSRNTEAFF,TGCAGTGCCCAAAGGGCAGGGTCCAGGAACACTGAAGCTTTCTTT
NA,NA,TRBV21-1,TRBJ2-5,CASSPVGGALQETQYF,TGTGCCAGCAGCCCCGTGGGCGGGGCGCTCCAAGAGACCCAGTACTTC
NA,once,TRBV12-3/TRBV12-4,TRBJ1-1,CASSPSESGTEAFF,TGTGCCAGCAGCCCCTCGGAATCTGGAACTGAAGCTTTCTTT
TRBD2,few,TRBV4-3,TRBJ2-2,CASSPHVAGGPNGELFF,TGCGCCAGCAGCCCACATGTAGCGGGAGGGCCGAACGGGGAGCTGTTTTTT
TRBD2,NA,TRBV12-3/TRBV12-4,TRBJ2-5,CALSLGVLAAPHQETQYF,TGTGCCCTCAGTTTAGGGGTTCTAGCGGCACCTCACCAAGAGACCCAGTACTTC
TRBD2,few,TRBV15,TRBJ2-2,CATSRELAGGGTGELFF,TGTGCCACCAGCAGAGAGCTAGCGGGAGGCGGTACCGGGGAGCTGTTTTTT
TRBD1,few,TRBV5-1,TRBJ2-7,CASSLATGAEQYF,TGCGCCAGCAGCTTGGCGACAGGGGCCGAGCAGTACTTC
NA,many,TRBV3-1,TRBJ1-2,CASSQDRRGYTF,TGTGCCAGCAGCCAAGACCGGAGGGGCTACACCTTC
NA,many,TRBV7-3,TRBJ2-3,CASSPYKANTQYF,TGTGCCAGCAGCCCCTACAAGGCAAATACGCAGTATTTT
NA,NA,TRBV12-3/TRBV12-4,TRBJ2-7,CVSSLSGGSSYEQYF,TGTGTCAGCAGTTTGTCAGGGGGGAGCTCCTACGAGCAGTACTTC
TRBD2,few,TRBV6-7,TRBJ2-3,CASSYRTSGAQDTQYF,TGTGCCAGCAGTTACCGGACTAGCGGCGCGCAGGATACGCAGTATTTT
TRBD2,NA,TRBV6-2/TRBV6-3,TRBJ2-7,CASKRTGGASEQYF,TGTGCCAGCAAAAGGACGGGGGGGGCCTCTGAGCAGTACTTC
TRBD2,NA,TRBV6-1,TRBJ2-5,CASSDGGGGAETQYF,TGTGCCAGCAGTGATGGCGGGGGGGGAGCGGAGACCCAGTACTTC
NA,many,TRBV6-5,TRBJ2-3,CASSSTITDTQYF,TGTGCCAGCAGTTCCACCATCACAGATACGCAGTATTTT
NA,NA,TRBV6-1,TRBJ1-1,CASRKGSTEAFF,TGTGCCAGCAGGAAGGGATCCACTGAAGCTTTCTTT
NA,many,TRBV7-3,TRBJ1-1,CASSPFGSLNTEAFF,TGTGCCAGCAGCCCGTTTGGGAGTCTGAACACTGAAGCTTTCTTT
TRBD2,few,TRBV6-4,TRBJ2-1,CASSRAGGYNEQFF,TGTGCCAGCAGTCGAGCGGGGGGCTACAATGAGCAGTTCTTC
TRBD1,NA,TRBV18,TRBJ2-1,CASSPPLGETGDNEQFF,TGTGCCAGCTCACCACCGTTGGGAGAGACAGGGGACAATGAGCAGTTCTTC
TRBD2,many,TRBV28,TRBJ2-7,CASSSDLTSATSYEQYF,TGTGCCAGCAGTTCGGACCTGACTAGCGCCACGTCCTACGAGCAGTACTTC
NA,many,TRBV4-2,TRBJ1-1,CASSQNSGSKGTEAFF,TGTGCCAGCAGCCAAAATTCAGGGAGTAAGGGCACTGAAGCTTTCTTT
NA,few,TRBV24-1,TRBJ2-3,CATSDPSPGEGTDTQYF,TGTGCCACCAGTGATCCGAGCCCTGGGGAGGGCACAGATACGCAGTATTTT
TRBD1,NA,TRBV20-1,TRBJ1-6,CSAPGQGTYNSPLHF,TGCAGTGCCCCGGGACAGGGAACCTATAATTCACCCCTCCACTTT
TRBD2,many,TRBV20-1,TRBJ2-5,CSAEWEGVETQYF,TGCAGTGCAGAATGGGAGGGAGTAGAGACCCAGTACTTC
NA,NA,TRBV7-3,TRBJ2-7,CASSSGDSYSYEQYF,TGTGCCAGCAGCTCGGGGGACAGTTATTCCTACGAGCAGTACTTC
TRBD1,NA,TRBV19,TRBJ1-5,CASNQNRGRNQPQHF,TGTGCCAGCAATCAAAACAGGGGCCGTAATCAGCCCCAGCATTTT
NA,NA,TRBV3-1,TRBJ2-1,CASSQELASYNEQFF,TGTGCCAGCAGCCAAGAACTAGCCTCCTACAATGAGCAGTTCTTC
NA,few,TRBV19,TRBJ1-5,CASSIDSFQGYNQPQHF,TGTGCCAGTAGTATAGACTCCTTTCAAGGTTACAATCAGCCCCAGCATTTT
NA,many,TRBV12-3/TRBV12-4,TRBJ2-7,CASSYSNYEQYF,TGTGCCAGCAGTTACTCAAACTACGAGCAGTACTTC
NA,many,TRBV28,TRBJ2-7,CASSLTGKLGEQYF,TGTGCCAGCAGCCTCACAGGGAAATTAGGCGAGCAGTACTTC
NA,many,TRBV12-3/TRBV12-4,TRBJ2-1,CASSFFSGGGYNEQFF,TGTGCCAGCAGTTTTTTTAGCGGAGGGGGTTACAATGAGCAGTTCTTC
TRBD1,few,TRBV5-1,TRBJ2-7,CASSFRQGEGYEQYF,TGCGCCAGCAGCTTCCGACAGGGGGAGGGCTACGAGCAGTACTTC
TRBD1,NA,TRBV7-9,TRBJ1-2,CASSSIRTGPNYGYTF,TGTGCCAGCAGCTCAATTCGGACAGGGCCTAACTATGGCTACACCTTC
TRBD2,many,TRBV15,TRBJ2-1,CATSVRLAGEHEQFF,TGTGCCACCAGCGTTCGACTAGCGGGAGAACATGAGCAGTTCTTC
NA,few,TRBV15,TRBJ2-2,CATSSTSNTANTGELFF,TGTGCCACCAGCAGTACCTCGAATACTGCGAACACCGGGGAGCTGTTTTTT
NA,NA,TRBV21-1,TRBJ2-7,CASSKSGTGGHSIRPPIYEQYF,TGTGCCAGCAGCAAAAGCGGGACAGGGGGGCACTCTATTAGGCCCCCCATCTACGAGCAGTACTTC
TRBD1,NA,TRBV7-9,TRBJ2-7,CASSFPPGQGGVEQYF,TGTGCCAGCAGCTTCCCCCCGGGACAGGGAGGGGTCGAGCAGTACTTC
NA,few,TRBV28,TRBJ2-7,CATTGRGVGEQYF,TGTGCCACCACCGGCAGGGGGGTCGGCGAGCAGTACTTC
NA,few,TRBV6-5,TRBJ2-7,CASSYRFQGTNEQYF,TGTGCCAGCAGTTACCGTTTTCAGGGAACCAACGAGCAGTACTTC
NA,NA,TRBV7-2,TRBJ2-2,CASSSPWRGELFF,TGTGCCAGCAGCTCCCCTTGGCGCGGGGAGCTGTTTTTT
NA,NA,TRBV7-3,TRBJ2-1,CASSLTQGSYNEQFF,TGTGCCAGCAGCTTAACTCAGGGTTCCTACAATGAGCAGTTCTTC
TRBD1,few,TRBV6-5,TRBJ2-3,CASSYGQGGADTQYF,TGTGCCAGCAGTTACGGACAGGGGGGCGCAGATACGCAGTATTTT
NA,many,TRBV25-1,TRBJ2-1,CASSASKTPNSYNEQFF,TGTGCCAGCAGTGCGTCCAAGACTCCCAACTCCTACAATGAGCAGTTCTTC
NA,many,TRBV5-5,TRBJ2-1,CASSLDLNEQFF,TGTGCCAGCAGCTTGGATCTTAATGAGCAGTTCTTC
NA,NA,TRBV6-2/TRBV6-3,TRBJ2-7,CASSYSTSSYEQYF,TGTGCCAGCAGTTACTCCACAAGCTCCTACGAGCAGTACTTC
NA,NA,TRBV28,TRBJ1-4,CASSPPQANREKLFF,TGTGCCAGCAGTCCCCCACAGGCAAATAGGGAAAAACTGTTTTTT
NA,many,TRBV15,TRBJ2-2,CATSRGRGLNTGELFF,TGTGCCACCAGCAGAGGCCGGGGCTTGAACACCGGGGAGCTGTTTTTT
NA,many,TRBV7-9,TRBJ2-7,CASSLTPYEQYF,TGTGCCAGCAGCTTGACCCCGTACGAGCAGTACTTC